The clone carrying this TCR beta chain showed up just a few times. TCRdb re-called the 5' RACE reads through MiXCR, storing one row per CDR3 protein. The profile shows about 340,000 distinct CDR3 sequences, roughly 9% of them singletons. This specimen belongs to a study of identical twins. The sample taken for sequencing was naive T cells sorted from blood. This TCR was recovered from a woman aged 50 to 60 in good health.

CDR3 nucleotide sequence: TGTGCCAGCAGCTTTGCCGGGACGGGTGACACCGGGGAGCTGTTTTTT. It specifies CASSFAGTGDTGELFF. This chain uses TRBV7-9 with TRBJ2-2; D might be TRBD1 or TRBD2, each matching 5 bases. CDR1 and CDR2 (germline): SEHNR, FQNEAQ (reference sequence). This CDR3 is 16 amino acids long. V lost 3 bases to trimming and J lost 3 bases, with 14 bases between them.